The entry below gives a single TCR beta chain sequence along with its context. Method: immunoSEQ multiplex PCR; TCRdb's copy keeps in-frame clones and lacks some. The table has around 730,000 clones, 70% to 90% seen once; the top ten hold 0.008% to 0.011%. The sample is drawn from a study of shared T cell receptors in the human thymus. The CDR3 has 18 residues. CDR1 and CDR2 from the germline V gene are MDHEN and SYDVKM. V shed 0 bases and J 4 bases; nucleotides not matched to a gene: 12. Separately, the same data were catalogued under a study of human thymus T cells.

The receptor was isolated from a girl less than two years old with a congenital heart defect. V gene TRBV28 combines with J gene TRBJ1-2, with TRBD1 matching over 9 bases. Material for sequencing was thymocytes. The CDR3 DNA follows: TGTGCCAGCAGTTTATGGCCCAGGGGACAGGGAGGGAGCTATGGCTACACCTTC. The encoded protein is CASSLWPRGQGGSYGYTF.